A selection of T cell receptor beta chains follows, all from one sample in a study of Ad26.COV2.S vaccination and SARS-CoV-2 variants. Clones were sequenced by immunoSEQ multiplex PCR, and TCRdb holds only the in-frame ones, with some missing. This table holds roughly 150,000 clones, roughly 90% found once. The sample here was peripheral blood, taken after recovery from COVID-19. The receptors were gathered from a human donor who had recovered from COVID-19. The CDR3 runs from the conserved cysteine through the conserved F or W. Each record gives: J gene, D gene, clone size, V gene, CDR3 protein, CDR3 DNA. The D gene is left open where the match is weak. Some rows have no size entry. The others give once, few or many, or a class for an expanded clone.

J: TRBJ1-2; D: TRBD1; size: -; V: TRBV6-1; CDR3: CASSEQQGAWGYTF; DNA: TGTGCCAGCAGTGAACAACAGGGGGCGTGGGGCTACACCTTC
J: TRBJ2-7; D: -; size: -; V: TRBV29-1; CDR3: CSVSPAAYEQYF; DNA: TGCAGCGTCTCCCCTGCAGCCTACGAGCAGTACTTC
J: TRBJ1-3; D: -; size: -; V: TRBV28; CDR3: CASTSGETGNTIYF; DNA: TGTGCCAGCACCTCAGGGGAAACCGGAAACACCATATATTTT
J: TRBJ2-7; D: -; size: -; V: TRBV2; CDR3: CASSGRTSSYEQYF; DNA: TGTGCCAGCAGTGGGAGAACATCATCCTACGAGCAGTACTTC
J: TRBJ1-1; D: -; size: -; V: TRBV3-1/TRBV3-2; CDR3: CASSLVSNTEAFF; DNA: TGTGCCAGCAGCCTAGTGTCGAACACTGAAGCTTTCTTT
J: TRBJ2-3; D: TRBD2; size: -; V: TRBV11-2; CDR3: CASSEWTSGGAETDTQYF; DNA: TGTGCCAGCAGCGAGTGGACTAGCGGGGGGGCAGAGACAGATACGCAGTATTTT
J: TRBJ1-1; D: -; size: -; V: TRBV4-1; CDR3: CASSQDSVGPEAFF; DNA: TGCGCCAGCAGCCAAGATAGCGTGGGGCCTGAAGCTTTCTTT
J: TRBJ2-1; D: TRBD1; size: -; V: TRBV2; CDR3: CASTDRVEQFF; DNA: TGTGCCAGCACGGACAGGGTGGAGCAGTTCTTC
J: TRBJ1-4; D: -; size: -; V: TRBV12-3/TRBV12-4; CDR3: CASSSVLGKLFF; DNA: TGTGCCAGCAGTTCAGTTTTGGGGAAACTGTTTTTT
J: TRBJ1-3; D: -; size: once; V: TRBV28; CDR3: CASSTGSSGNTIYF; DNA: TGTGCCAGTAGCACAGGGTCCTCTGGAAACACCATATATTTT
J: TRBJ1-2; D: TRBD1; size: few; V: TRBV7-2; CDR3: CASSYSVGQGWNYGYTF; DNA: TGTGCCAGCAGCTACTCCGTAGGACAGGGGTGGAACTATGGCTACACCTTC
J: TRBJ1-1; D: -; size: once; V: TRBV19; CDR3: CASSESNTEAFF; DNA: TGTGCCAGTAGTGAGAGTAACACTGAAGCTTTCTTT
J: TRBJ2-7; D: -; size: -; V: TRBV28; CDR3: CASSRVYEQYF; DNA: TGTGCCAGCAGTCGTGTCTACGAGCAGTACTTC
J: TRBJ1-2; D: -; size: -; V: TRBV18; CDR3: CASSPLSVLKGDNYGYTF; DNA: TGTGCCAGCTCACCATTATCAGTGTTAAAGGGCGACAACTATGGCTACACCTTC
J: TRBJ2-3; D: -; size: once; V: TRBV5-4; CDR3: CASSLGAGYTDTQYF; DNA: TGTGCCAGCAGCTTGGGGGCGGGATACACAGATACGCAGTATTTT
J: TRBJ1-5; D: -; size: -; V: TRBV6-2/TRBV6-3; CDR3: CASSYSRGASNQPQHF; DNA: TGTGCCAGCAGTTACTCGCGGGGGGCGAGCAATCAGCCCCAGCATTTT
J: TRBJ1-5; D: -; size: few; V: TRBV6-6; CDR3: CASSYSGQPQHF; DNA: TGTGCCAGCAGTTACTCCGGTCAGCCCCAGCATTTT
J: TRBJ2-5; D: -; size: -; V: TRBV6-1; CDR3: CASSEWGIQETQYF; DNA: TGTGCCAGCAGTGAATGGGGGATTCAAGAGACCCAGTACTTC
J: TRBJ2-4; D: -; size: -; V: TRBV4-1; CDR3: CASSRDMLAKNIQYF; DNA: TGCGCCAGCAGCCGAGACATGCTAGCCAAAAACATTCAGTACTTC
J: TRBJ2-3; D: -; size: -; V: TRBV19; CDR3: CASSPWKNTDTQYF; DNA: TGTGCCAGTAGTCCTTGGAAAAACACAGATACGCAGTATTTT
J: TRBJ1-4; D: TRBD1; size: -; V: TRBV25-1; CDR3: CASSDRGPNEKLFF; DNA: TGTGCCAGCTCCGACAGGGGCCCAAATGAAAAACTGTTTTTT
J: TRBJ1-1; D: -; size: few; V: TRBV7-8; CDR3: CASSAGVPEGFF; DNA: TGTGCCAGCAGCGCAGGGGTCCCTGAAGGTTTCTTT
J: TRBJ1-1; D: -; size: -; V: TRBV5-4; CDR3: CASSLVEGVNTEAFF; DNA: TGTGCCAGCAGCTTGGTTGAGGGCGTGAACACTGAAGCTTTCTTT
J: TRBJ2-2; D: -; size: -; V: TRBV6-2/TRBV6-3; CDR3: CASSYLPGEGNTGELFF; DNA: TGTGCCAGCAGTTACCTCCCGGGAGAAGGGAACACCGGGGAGCTGTTTTTT
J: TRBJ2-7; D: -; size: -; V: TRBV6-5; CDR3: CASSYQRGGEYEQYF; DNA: TGTGCCAGCAGTTATCAGAGGGGCGGGGAATACGAGCAGTACTTC
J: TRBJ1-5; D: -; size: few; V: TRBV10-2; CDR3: CATRMGNQPQHF; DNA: TGCGCCACCCGGATGGGCAATCAGCCCCAGCATTTT
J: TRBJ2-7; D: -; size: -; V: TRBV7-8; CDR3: CASSPPGGSYEQYF; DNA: TGTGCCAGCAGCCCCCCAGGTGGTTCCTACGAGCAGTACTTC
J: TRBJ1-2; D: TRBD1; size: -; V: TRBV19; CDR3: CASSMGQWQSGYTF; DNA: TGTGCCAGTAGTATGGGACAGTGGCAGAGTGGCTACACCTTC
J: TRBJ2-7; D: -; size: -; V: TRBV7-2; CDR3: CASRPKDTNYEQYF; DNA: TGTGCCAGCAGACCCAAGGACACAAACTACGAGCAGTACTTC
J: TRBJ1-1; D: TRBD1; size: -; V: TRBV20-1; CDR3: CSASPTGPTEAFF; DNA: TGCAGTGCTAGTCCGACAGGGCCCACTGAAGCTTTCTTT
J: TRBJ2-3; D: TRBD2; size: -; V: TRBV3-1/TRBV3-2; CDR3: CASSRHTSGGGDTQYF; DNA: TGTGCCAGCAGCCGACACACTAGCGGGGGGGGAGATACGCAGTATTTT
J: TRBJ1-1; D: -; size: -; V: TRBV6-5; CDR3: CASSYDPHALNTEAFF; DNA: TGTGCCAGCAGTTACGACCCACACGCATTGAACACTGAAGCTTTCTTT
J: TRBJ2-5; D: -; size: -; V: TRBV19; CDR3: CASCPRGGSQETQYF; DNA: TGTGCCAGCTGTCCCCGTGGGGGGTCGCAAGAGACCCAGTACTTC
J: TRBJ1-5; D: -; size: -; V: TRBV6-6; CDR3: CASSRGWADQPQHF; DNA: TGTGCCAGCAGCCGAGGCTGGGCGGATCAGCCCCAGCATTTT
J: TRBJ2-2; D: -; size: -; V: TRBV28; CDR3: CASSKDRLYTGELFF; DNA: TGTGCCAGCAGCAAAGACAGACTGTACACCGGGGAGCTGTTTTTT
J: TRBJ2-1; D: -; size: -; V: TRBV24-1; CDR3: CATSETALVTSYNEQFF; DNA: TGTGCCACCAGTGAGACCGCCCTAGTAACCTCCTACAATGAGCAGTTCTTC
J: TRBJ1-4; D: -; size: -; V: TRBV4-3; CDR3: CASSQVPGATNEKLFF; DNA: TGCGCCAGCAGCCAAGTCCCTGGGGCAACTAATGAAAAACTGTTTTTT
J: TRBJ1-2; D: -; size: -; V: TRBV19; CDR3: CASSMVGLGPTNYGYTF; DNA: TGTGCCAGTAGTATGGTGGGACTGGGTCCCACTAACTATGGCTACACCTTC
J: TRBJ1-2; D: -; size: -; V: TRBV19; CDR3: CASRIMEGPNYGYTF; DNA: TGTGCCAGTAGGATTATGGAGGGACCAAACTATGGCTACACCTTC
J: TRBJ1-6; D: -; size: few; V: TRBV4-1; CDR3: CASSQDSANSPLHF; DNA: TGCGCCAGCAGCCAAGATTCGGCGAATTCACCCCTCCACTTT
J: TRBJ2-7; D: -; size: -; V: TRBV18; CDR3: CASSPTTVVREQYF; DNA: TGTGCCAGCTCACCCACAACGGTAGTTAGGGAGCAGTACTTC
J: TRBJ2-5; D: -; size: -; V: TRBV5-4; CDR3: CASSLEGVETQYF; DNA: TGTGCCAGCAGCTTGGAGGGGGTTGAGACCCAGTACTTC
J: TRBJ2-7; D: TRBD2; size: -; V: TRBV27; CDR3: CASGRLAGSSYEQYF; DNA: TGTGCCAGCGGTAGGCTAGCGGGGAGCTCCTACGAGCAGTACTTC
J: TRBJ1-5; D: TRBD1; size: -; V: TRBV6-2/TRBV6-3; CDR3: CASSSGQAPNQPQHF; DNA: TGTGCCAGCAGTTCCGGACAGGCTCCTAATCAGCCCCAGCATTTT
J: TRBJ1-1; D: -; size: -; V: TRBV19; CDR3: CASSIVFGTSRGSEAFF; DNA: TGTGCCAGTAGTATCGTCTTTGGGACATCAAGAGGTTCTGAAGCTTTCTTT
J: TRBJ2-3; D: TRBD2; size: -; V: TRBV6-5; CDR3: CATGLAGYADTQYF; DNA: TGTGCCACGGGACTAGCGGGGTACGCAGATACGCAGTATTTT
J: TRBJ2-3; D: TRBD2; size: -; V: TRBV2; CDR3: CATKRGGTDTQYF; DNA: TGTGCCACCAAGCGGGGGGGCACAGATACGCAGTATTTT
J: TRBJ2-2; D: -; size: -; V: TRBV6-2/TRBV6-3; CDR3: CASSLANTGELFF; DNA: TGTGCCAGCAGTTTAGCGAACACCGGGGAGCTGTTTTTT
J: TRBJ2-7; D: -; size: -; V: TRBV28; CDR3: CASVSSSYEQYF; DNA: TGTGCCAGCGTCAGCTCAAGCTACGAGCAGTACTTC
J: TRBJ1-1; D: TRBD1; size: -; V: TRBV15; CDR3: CATSRAISRRQGGTEAFF; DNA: TGTGCCACCAGCAGAGCTATATCAAGAAGACAGGGGGGCACTGAAGCTTTCTTT
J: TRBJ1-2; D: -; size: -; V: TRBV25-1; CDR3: CASSVRNGYTF; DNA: TGTGCCAGCAGTGTAAGGAATGGCTACACCTTC